These 27 T cell receptor beta chains originate from one sample sequenced in a study of T-cell reconstitution after alpha-beta-depleted transplantation in children. During its preparation, the TCRbeta library received unique molecular identifiers. A single record per CDR3 protein comes from TCRdb applying MiXCR to the PCR reads. The sample includes about 610,000 distinct CDR3 sequences, roughly a tenth of them seen just once. The specimen was PBMCs from the stem cell graft donor, collected from the stem cell graft. The source is a human donor who donated a stem cell graft to a child with acute myeloid leukemia.

There are a few counts of this clonotype. The gene calls are TRBV3-1 and TRBJ2-5; 13 bases map to TRBD2. Trimming at V came to 1 base and at J to 5 bases, leaving 10 bases not matched to a gene. The CDR3 extends over 18 amino acids. The germline CDR1 and CDR2 sequences are LGHDT and YNNKEL (reference sequence). The CDR3 protein is CASSQVTSGRALDETQYF. CDR3 in DNA: TGTGCCAGCAGCCAAGTAACTAGCGGGAGGGCCCTCGATGAGACCCAGTACTTC.

V gene TRBV7-6 combines with J gene TRBJ2-1; the D is unclear. The germline V gene has CDR1 SGHVS and CDR2 FNYEAQ. The germline V and J ends were trimmed by 2 bases and 3 bases, with 23 bases remaining between them. This CDR3 is 19 amino acids long. CDR3 DNA: TGTGCCAGCAGCTTAAAAATGGCGGAGCACGCCCAGTTCTACAATGAGCAGTTCTTC. This codes for CASSLKMAEHAQFYNEQFF.

This clonotype was detected a few times. This rearrangement joins TRBV5-6 to TRBJ2-2; D remains ambiguous. The germline V and J ends were trimmed by 0 bases and 6 bases, with 9 bases remaining between them. This CDR3 has 14 amino acids. CDR1 and CDR2 from the germline V gene are SGHDT and YYEEEE. In nucleotides, the CDR3 is TGTGCCAGCAGCTTGGCAAACGGCCCCGGGGAGCTGTTTTTT. It specifies CASSLANGPGELFF.

This chain connects TRBV20-1 to TRBJ2-1; 7 bases agree with TRBD2. J lost 0 bases, V lost 5 bases, and 4 bases had no gene match. Germline lookup yields CDR1 DFQATT and CDR2 SNEGSKA (reference sequence). CDR3 length: 14 residues. This chain's CDR3 is CSAPGTTSYNEQFF. CDR3 DNA sequence: TGCAGTGCTCCCGGGACTACCTCCTACAATGAGCAGTTCTTC.

The chain links TRBV11-2 to TRBJ2-1; 13 bases line up with TRBD2. Germline lookup yields CDR1 SGHAT and CDR2 FQNNGV. The CDR3 is 14 amino acids. Trimming took 4 bases from V and 7 from J; bases not matched to a gene: 1. CDR3 coding DNA: TGTGCCAGCAGCTCGACTAGCGGGAGGAATGAGCAGTTCTTC. Amino acids: CASSSTSGRNEQFF.

This clonotype was picked up a small number of times. This chain joins TRBV7-9 and TRBJ1-4; TRBD1 agrees at 7 bases. The germline V gene has CDR1 SEHNR and CDR2 FQNEAQ (reference sequence). V dropped 3 bases and J dropped 7; count of bases not matched to a gene: 5. The CDR3 has 14 residues. CDR3 residues: CASSFVGGGEKLFF. CDR3 DNA: TGTGCCAGCAGCTTTGTAGGGGGCGGTGAAAAACTGTTTTTT.

This clonotype was seen ten or more times. The rearrangement links TRBV29-1 to TRBJ2-7; 9 bases are shared with TRBD2. The CDR3 covers 13 residues. Per germline, CDR1 SQVTM and CDR2 ANQGSEA. V shed 5 bases and J 2 bases; nucleotides not matched to a gene: 4. CDR3: CSVSGRSAYEQYF. CDR3 in DNA: TGCAGCGTTAGCGGGAGGTCGGCCTACGAGCAGTACTTC.

This clonotype was detected ten times or more. V usage is TRBV6-5 and J usage is TRBJ2-7; 13 nucleotides match TRBD2. The CDR3 contains 15 residues. Trimming took 4 bases from V and 1 from J; bases not matched to a gene: 1. Per the germline V gene, CDR1 is MNHEY and CDR2 is SVGAGI. In DNA, the CDR3 is TGTGCCAGCAGTTCGACTAGCGGGAGGTCCTACGAGCAGTACTTC. It is translated as CASSSTSGRSYEQYF.

This clonotype was picked up many times. The chain is built from TRBV20-1 and TRBJ2-7; 8 bases line up with TRBD2. V gave up 1 base and J gave up 3 bases; unmatched junction bases: 5. The CDR3 has 14 amino acids. Germline V gene lookup returns CDR1 DFQATT and CDR2 SNEGSKA (reference sequence). This CDR3 is CSARGPGGYYEQYF. Written as DNA, the CDR3 is TGCAGTGCTAGAGGGCCGGGGGGGTACTACGAGCAGTACTTC.

This clonotype has ten or more counts. The V gene is TRBV20-1, the J gene TRBJ1-3; 7 positions agree with TRBD1. Germline V CDR1 and CDR2: DFQATT, SNEGSKA (reference sequence). V trimming: 0 bases; J trimming: 0 bases; junction bases outside the gene matches: 11. The CDR3 sequence is 18 residues long. Written as DNA, the CDR3 is TGCAGTGCTAGAGATCCCCACCGGACAGGTTTCTCTGGAAACACCATATATTTT. The encoded protein is CSARDPHRTGFSGNTIYF.

The sample holds a few counts of this clonotype. The chain joins TRBV3-1 to TRBJ2-1; TRBD2 agrees at 13 bases. With V trimmed by 4 bases and J by 9 bases, 3 bases remained unmatched. This CDR3 comprises 14 residues. Germline-derived CDR1 and CDR2 are LGHDT and YNNKEL (reference sequence). The CDR3 protein is CASSPWTSGGEQFF. Here the CDR3 DNA reads TGTGCCAGCAGCCCCTGGACTAGCGGGGGTGAGCAGTTCTTC.

With respect to this clonotype: The final CDR3 position lacks the conserved phenylalanine or tryptophan, pointing to a likely read error. The DNA is omitted, as the CDR3 cannot be located on it reliably, and the CDR3 follows TCRdb's listing. This rearrangement joins TRBV6-4 to TRBJ2-1; no DNA check was done on the table's D call, TRBD2. CDR1 MRHNA and CDR2 SNTAGT come from the germline V gene. The CDR3 spans 8 amino acids, including both terminal residues. CDR3 loop: CASSEESG.

There are a few counts of this clonotype. CDR3 coding DNA: TGCAGCGCGGCAGGGCCCGGGACAGATACGCAGTATTTT. As protein: CSAAGPGTDTQYF. This chain links TRBV29-1 with TRBJ2-3, with a tentative D call TRBD1 (5 bases). Germline V CDR1 and CDR2: SQVTM, ANQGSEA. There are 13 residues in the CDR3. The V and J ends lost 7 bases and 3 bases respectively, with 14 bases between them.

This clonotype was detected a few times. The rearrangement uses TRBV5-1 and TRBJ2-1; D unresolved. Trimming took off 4 bases at V and 3 bases at J, with 11 bases between the two ends. The CDR3 totals 14 residues. The germline CDR1 and CDR2 sequences are SGHRS and YFSETQ. The CDR3 protein is CASSLAVNYNEQFF. CDR3 in DNA: TGCGCCAGCAGCCTGGCGGTAAACTACAATGAGCAGTTCTTC.

The rearrangement joins TRBV20-1 to TRBJ2-7, with D uncertain. The germline V gene has CDR1 DFQATT and CDR2 SNEGSKA (reference sequence). Trimming took 0 bases from V and 0 from J, leaving 15 bases between them. The CDR3 extends over 16 amino acids. CDR3 nucleotides: TGCAGTGCTAGAGATCCGTTCGGGCAGGCCTCCTACGAGCAGTACTTC. Its protein is CSARDPFGQASYEQYF.

The chain has TRBV2 and TRBJ2-7, with D possibly being TRBD2 (6 bases). Trimming removed 8 bases from V and 7 bases from J, with 21 bases in between. The germline gives CDR1 SNHLY, CDR2 FYNNEI. The CDR3 is 14 amino acids. CDR3 in DNA: TGTGCCAGCCGACCCTGGGACTTCGTGATAGAGCAGTACTTC. The encoded protein is CASRPWDFVIEQYF.

The chain carries TRBV21-1 and TRBJ1-2; the table's TRBD1 call for D was not verified on the DNA. TRBV21-1 is reported as a pseudogene. The CDR3 covers 14 residues. The CDR3 nucleotides read TGTGCCAGCAGCAAAGTCAGGGAGAATGGCGGCTACACCTTC. Translated, it gives CASSKVRENGGYTF.

This clonotype was observed many times. The chain carries TRBV2 and TRBJ2-6, with TRBD1 identical over 8 bases. The CDR3 contains 16 residues. The ends lost 5 bases at V and 2 bases at J; junction bases unmatched: 5. Looked up from germline, CDR1 is SNHLY and CDR2 is FYNNEI. CDR3 DNA: TGTGCCAGCAGTTTCCAGGGGGCGACTGGGGCCAACGTCCTGACTTTC. It translates to CASSFQGATGANVLTF. The entire variable domain, with the rest obtained from reference TRBV2 and TRBJ2-6, is as follows: EPEVTQTPSHQVTQMGQEVILRCVPISNHLYFYWYRQILGQKVEFLVSFYNNEISEKSEIFDDQFSVERPDGSNFTLKIRSTKLEDSAMYFCASSFQGATGANVLTFGAGSRLTVL.

The chain joins TRBV20-1 to TRBJ2-3; 10 bases align to TRBD2. The CDR3 has 19 amino acids. Trimming took 1 base from V and 7 from J; bases not matched to a gene: 20. Germline V CDR1 and CDR2: DFQATT, SNEGSKA (reference sequence). The CDR3 here is CSARAPYQASGSHVYTQYF. CDR3 nucleotides: TGCAGTGCTAGAGCTCCTTACCAAGCTAGCGGGAGCCATGTTTATACGCAGTATTTT.

There are a few counts of this clonotype. The chain has TRBV5-4 and TRBJ2-2; a weak D match, TRBD2 (6 bases). V shed 4 bases and J shed 1 base, with 14 bases lying between them. Looked up from germline, CDR1 is SGHNT and CDR2 is YYREEE (reference sequence). The CDR3 loop spans 16 amino acids. This CDR3 reads CASSPIARGNTGELFF. DNA of the CDR3: TGTGCCAGCAGCCCCATCGCGCGGGGGAACACCGGGGAGCTGTTTTTT.

This clonotype appeared a few times. The chain couples TRBV20-1 to TRBJ2-4; the match to TRBD2 covers 7 bases. This CDR3 region has 15 residues. V lost 6 bases and J lost 0; bases outside the gene matches: 8. Germline values: CDR1 DFQATT, CDR2 SNEGSKA (reference sequence). The CDR3 nucleotides are TGCAGTGCCGCTCCAGCGGGACTAGCCAAAAACATTCAGTACTTC. Its translation: CSAAPAGLAKNIQYF.

The chain carries TRBV11-2 and TRBJ2-1, with D uncertain. Germline CDR1 and CDR2: SGHAT and FQNNGV. This CDR3 is 15 amino acids long. V lost 4 bases, J lost 1 base, and 11 bases lay in between. The CDR3 sequence is CASSSERLSYNEQFF. CDR3 nucleotides: TGTGCCAGCAGCTCTGAGCGCCTATCCTACAATGAGCAGTTCTTC.

The chain links TRBV5-6 to TRBJ2-3; D unresolved. The ends were cut back, 2 bases at V and 6 bases at J, with 13 bases in the middle. Germline V gives CDR1 SGHDT, CDR2 YYEEEE. The CDR3 is 14 amino acids. For the CDR3, the DNA is TGTGCCAGCAGCTTCCCGACGGTGGTGGATACGCAGTATTTT. Its protein product is CASSFPTVVDTQYF.

This clonotype has ten or more counts. The genes are TRBV6-5 and TRBJ2-2; perhaps TRBD2 as D (6 bases). CDR1 MNHEY and CDR2 SVGAGI come from the germline V gene. Trimming pared 2 bases from V and 4 bases from J, leaving 14 bases between. This CDR3 spans 16 amino acids. CDR3 bases: TGTGCCAGCAGTTACCCCCGAGGTAGCGGCACCGGGGAGCTGTTTTTT. Residues: CASSYPRGSGTGELFF.

This clonotype was seen a handful of times. This sequence joins TRBV12-3 or TRBV12-4 and TRBJ1-1; a possible D gene is TRBD1 (5 bases). With 3 bases removed from V and 3 bases from J, the gap between germline ends came to 11 bases. This CDR3 has 14 residues. CDR3 bases: TGTGCCAGCAGTTTTGGGGGGGAAGACACTGAAGCTTTCTTT. It encodes CASSFGGEDTEAFF.

The V and J genes are TRBV7-9 and TRBJ2-5, with 7 bases matching TRBD2. Looked up from germline, CDR1 is SEHNR and CDR2 is FQNEAQ (reference sequence). With V trimmed by 2 bases and J by 9 bases, 12 bases remained unmatched. CDR3 length: 15 amino acids. CDR3 DNA sequence: TGTGCCAGCAGCTTATCTTTCAAGTCTGGGAGGGCCCAGTACTTC. Translated: CASSLSFKSGRAQYF.

This clonotype appeared a few times. V gene TRBV10-3 combines with J gene TRBJ1-2, with 7 bases aligning to TRBD1. V lost 3 bases to trimming and J lost 1 base; unmatched junction nucleotides: 11. The CDR3 contains 17 residues. Germline V gene data show CDR1 as ENHRY and CDR2 as SYGVKD. The CDR3 is CAISDPKGTEHNYGYTF. CDR3 nucleotide sequence: TGTGCCATCAGTGACCCCAAGGGGACAGAACATAACTATGGCTACACCTTC.